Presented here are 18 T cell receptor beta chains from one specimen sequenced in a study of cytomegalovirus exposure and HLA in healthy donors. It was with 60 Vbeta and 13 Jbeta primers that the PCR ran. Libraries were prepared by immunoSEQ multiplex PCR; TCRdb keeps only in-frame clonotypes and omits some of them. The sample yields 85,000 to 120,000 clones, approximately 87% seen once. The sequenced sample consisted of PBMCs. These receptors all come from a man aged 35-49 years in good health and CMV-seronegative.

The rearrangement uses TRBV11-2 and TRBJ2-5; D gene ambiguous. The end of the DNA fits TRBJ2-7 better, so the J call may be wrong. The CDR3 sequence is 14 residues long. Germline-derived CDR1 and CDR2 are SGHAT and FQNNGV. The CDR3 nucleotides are TGTGCCAGCAGCTTATCGTCGTCCTCCTACGAGCAGTACTTC. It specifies CASSLSSSSYEQYF.

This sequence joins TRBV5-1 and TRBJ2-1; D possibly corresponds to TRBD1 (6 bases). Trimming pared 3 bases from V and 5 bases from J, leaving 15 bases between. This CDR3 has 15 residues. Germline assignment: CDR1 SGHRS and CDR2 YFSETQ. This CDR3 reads CASSWHRVVDNEQFF. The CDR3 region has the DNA TGCGCCAGCAGCTGGCACAGGGTAGTGGACAATGAGCAGTTCTTC.

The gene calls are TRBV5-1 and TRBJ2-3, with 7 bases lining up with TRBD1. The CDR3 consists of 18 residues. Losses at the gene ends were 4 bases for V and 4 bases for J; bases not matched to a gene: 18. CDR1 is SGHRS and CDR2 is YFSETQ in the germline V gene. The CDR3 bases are TGCGCCAGCAGCCCCCCCCCGGCGACAGGGAGTAAAGCAGATACGCAGTATTTT. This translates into CASSPPPATGSKADTQYF.

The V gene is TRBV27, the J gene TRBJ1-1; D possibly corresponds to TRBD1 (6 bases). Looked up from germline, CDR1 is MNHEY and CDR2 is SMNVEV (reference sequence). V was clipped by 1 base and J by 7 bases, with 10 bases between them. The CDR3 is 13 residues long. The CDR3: CASSLWGGREAFF. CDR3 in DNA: TGTGCCAGCAGTTTATGGGGGGGGCGTGAAGCTTTCTTT.

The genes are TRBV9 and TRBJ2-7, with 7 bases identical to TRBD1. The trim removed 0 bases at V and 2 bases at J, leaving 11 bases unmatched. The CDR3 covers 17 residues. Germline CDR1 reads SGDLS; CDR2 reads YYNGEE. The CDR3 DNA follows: TGTGCCAGCAGCGTAGAGGGGGCAGCGGTCCCCACCTACGAGCAGTACTTC. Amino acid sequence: CASSVEGAAVPTYEQYF.

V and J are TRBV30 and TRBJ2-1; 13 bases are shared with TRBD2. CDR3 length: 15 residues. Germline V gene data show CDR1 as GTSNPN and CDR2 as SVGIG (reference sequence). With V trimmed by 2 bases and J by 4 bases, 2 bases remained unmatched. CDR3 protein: CAWSTGLAGYNEQFF. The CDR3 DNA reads TGTGCCTGGAGTACGGGACTAGCGGGGTACAATGAGCAGTTCTTC. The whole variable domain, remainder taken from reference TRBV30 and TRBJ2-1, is SQTIHQWPATLVQPVGSPLSLECTVEGTSNPNLYWYRQAAGRGLQLLFYSVGIGQISSEVPQNLSASRPQDRQFILSSKKLLLSDSGFYLCAWSTGLAGYNEQFFGPGTRLTVL.

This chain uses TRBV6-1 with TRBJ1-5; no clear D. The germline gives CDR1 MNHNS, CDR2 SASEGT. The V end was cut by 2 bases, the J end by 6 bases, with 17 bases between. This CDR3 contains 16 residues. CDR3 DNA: TGTGCCAGCAGTGAATTCTCTGGGCTTCGGGGTCAGCCCCAGCATTTT. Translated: CASSEFSGLRGQPQHF.

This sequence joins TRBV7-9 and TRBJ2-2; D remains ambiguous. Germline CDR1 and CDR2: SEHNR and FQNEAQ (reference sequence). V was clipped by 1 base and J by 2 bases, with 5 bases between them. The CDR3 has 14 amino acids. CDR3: CASSLDSNTGELFF. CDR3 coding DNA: TGTGCCAGCAGCTTAGACAGCAACACCGGGGAGCTGTTTTTT.

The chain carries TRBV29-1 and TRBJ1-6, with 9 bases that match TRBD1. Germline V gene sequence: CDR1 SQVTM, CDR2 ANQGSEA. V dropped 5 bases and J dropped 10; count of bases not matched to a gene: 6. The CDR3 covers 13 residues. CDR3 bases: TGCAGCGTTCGACAGGGGGAGGGCTCACCCCTCCACTTT. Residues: CSVRQGEGSPLHF.

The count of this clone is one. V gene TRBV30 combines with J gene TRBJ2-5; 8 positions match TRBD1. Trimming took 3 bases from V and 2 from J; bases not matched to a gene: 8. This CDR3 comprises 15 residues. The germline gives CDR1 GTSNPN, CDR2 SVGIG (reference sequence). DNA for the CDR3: TGTGCCTGGAGGAGGGACAGGCGAAGACAAGAGACCCAGTACTTC. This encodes CAWRRDRRRQETQYF.

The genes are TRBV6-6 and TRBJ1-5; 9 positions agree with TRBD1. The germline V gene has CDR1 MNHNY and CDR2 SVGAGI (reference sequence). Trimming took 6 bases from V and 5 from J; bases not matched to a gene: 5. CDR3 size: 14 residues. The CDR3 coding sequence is TGTGCCAGCAGGGGACAGGGAGGGGATCAGCCCCAGCATTTT. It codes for CASRGQGGDQPQHF.

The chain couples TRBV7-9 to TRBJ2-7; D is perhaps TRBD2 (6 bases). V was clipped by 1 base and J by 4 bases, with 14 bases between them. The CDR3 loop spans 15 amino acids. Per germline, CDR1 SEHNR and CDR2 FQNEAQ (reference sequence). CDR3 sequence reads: CASSLGGDHRYEQYF. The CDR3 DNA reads TGTGCCAGCAGCTTAGGGGGGGACCATAGGTACGAGCAGTACTTC.

CDR3: CAAGGNSPLHF. For the CDR3, the DNA is TGTGCCGCGGGGGGGAATTCACCCCTCCACTTT. This sequence joins TRBV18 and TRBJ1-6; possibly TRBD1 for D (5 bases). The V end was cut by 11 bases, the J end by 7 bases, with 9 bases between. Germline CDR1 KGHSH, CDR2 LQKENI. This CDR3 contains 11 residues.

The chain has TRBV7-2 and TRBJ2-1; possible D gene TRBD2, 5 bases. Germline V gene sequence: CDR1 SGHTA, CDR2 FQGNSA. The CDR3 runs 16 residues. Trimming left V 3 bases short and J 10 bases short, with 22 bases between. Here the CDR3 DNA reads TGTGCCAGCAGCTTTTTCGGTGCCCCGACCTCGGGGGAGCAGTTCTTC. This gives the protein CASSFFGAPTSGEQFF.

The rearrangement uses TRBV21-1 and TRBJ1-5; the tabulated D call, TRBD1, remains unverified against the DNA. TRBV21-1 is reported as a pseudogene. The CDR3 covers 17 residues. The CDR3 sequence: CASSKGSAGRSNQPQHF. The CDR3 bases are TGTGCCAGCAGCAAAGGGTCCGCAGGTCGGAGCAATCAGCCCCAGCATTTT.

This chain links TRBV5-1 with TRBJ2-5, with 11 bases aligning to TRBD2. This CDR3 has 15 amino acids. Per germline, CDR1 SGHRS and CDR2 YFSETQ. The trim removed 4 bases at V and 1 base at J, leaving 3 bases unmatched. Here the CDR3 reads CASSGTSGGQETQYF. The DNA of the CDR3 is TGCGCCAGCAGCGGGACTAGCGGAGGCCAAGAGACCCAGTACTTC.

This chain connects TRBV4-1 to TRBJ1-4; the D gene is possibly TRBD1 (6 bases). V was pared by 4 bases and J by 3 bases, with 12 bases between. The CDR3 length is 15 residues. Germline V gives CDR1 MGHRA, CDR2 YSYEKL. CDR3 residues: CASSPRGAANEKLFF. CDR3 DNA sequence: TGCGCCAGCAGCCCACGGGGGGCGGCTAATGAAAAACTGTTTTTT.

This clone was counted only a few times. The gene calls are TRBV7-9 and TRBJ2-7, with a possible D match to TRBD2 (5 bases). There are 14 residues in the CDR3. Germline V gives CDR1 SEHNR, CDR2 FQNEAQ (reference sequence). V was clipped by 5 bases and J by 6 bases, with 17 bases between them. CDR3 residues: CASSLVRLSGEQYF. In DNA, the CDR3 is TGTGCCAGCAGCCTCGTTCGATTAAGCGGCGAGCAGTACTTC.